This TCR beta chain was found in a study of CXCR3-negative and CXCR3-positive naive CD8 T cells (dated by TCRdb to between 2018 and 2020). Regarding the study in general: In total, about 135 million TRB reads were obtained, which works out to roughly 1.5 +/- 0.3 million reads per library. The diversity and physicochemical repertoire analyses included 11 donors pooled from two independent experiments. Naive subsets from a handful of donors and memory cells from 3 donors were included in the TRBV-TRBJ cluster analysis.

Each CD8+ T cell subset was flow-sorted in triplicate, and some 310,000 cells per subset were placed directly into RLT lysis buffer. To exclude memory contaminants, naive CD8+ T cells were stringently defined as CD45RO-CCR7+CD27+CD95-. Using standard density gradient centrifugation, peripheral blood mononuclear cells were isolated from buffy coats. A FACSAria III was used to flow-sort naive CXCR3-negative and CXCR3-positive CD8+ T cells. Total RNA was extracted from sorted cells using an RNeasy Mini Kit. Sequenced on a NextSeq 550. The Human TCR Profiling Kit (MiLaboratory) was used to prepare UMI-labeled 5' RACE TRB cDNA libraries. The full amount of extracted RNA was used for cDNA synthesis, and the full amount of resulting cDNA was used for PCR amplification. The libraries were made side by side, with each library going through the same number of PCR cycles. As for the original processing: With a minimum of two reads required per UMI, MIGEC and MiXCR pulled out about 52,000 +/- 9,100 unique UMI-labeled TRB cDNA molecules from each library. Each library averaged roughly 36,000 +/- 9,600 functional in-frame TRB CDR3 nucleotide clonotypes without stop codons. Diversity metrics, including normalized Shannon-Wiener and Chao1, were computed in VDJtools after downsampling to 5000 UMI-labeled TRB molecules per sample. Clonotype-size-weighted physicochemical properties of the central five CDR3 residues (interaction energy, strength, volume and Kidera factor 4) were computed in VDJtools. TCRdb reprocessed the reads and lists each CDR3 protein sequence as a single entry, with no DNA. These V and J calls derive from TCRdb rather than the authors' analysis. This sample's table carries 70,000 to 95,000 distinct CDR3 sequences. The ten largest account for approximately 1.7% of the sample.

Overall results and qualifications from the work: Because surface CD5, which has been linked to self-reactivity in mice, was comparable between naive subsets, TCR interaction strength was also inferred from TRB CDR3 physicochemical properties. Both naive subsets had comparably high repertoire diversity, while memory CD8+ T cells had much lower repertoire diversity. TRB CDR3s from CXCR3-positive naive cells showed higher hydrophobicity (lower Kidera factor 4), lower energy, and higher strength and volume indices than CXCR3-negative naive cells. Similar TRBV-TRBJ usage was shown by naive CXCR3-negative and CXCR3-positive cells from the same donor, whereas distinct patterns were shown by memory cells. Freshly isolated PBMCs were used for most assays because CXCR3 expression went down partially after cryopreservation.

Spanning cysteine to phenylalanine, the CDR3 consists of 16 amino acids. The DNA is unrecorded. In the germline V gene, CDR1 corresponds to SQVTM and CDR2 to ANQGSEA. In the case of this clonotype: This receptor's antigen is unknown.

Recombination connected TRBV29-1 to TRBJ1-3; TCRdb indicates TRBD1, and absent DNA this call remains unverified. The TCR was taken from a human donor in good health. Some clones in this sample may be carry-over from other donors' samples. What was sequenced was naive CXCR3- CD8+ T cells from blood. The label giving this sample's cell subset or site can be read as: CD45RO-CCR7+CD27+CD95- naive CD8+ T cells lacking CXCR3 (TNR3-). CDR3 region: CSVAGSQGSAGNTIYF.